One sample yielded the 14 T cell receptor beta chains listed below, sequenced in a study of vaccination effects on CD4 cells after COVID-19. Using viral peptide pools, the ViraFEST assay grew out antigen-specific CD4+ T cells prior to sequencing. Isolating CD4+ T cells followed less than 11 days of culture. Nucleocapsid antibodies stayed negative before and after vaccination, showing no earlier SARS-CoV-2 infection. Assay used: immunoSEQ multiplex PCR; TCRdb lists only in-frame clones, some missing. The data contain more than 35,000 clones, roughly 66% of them singletons. No cognate antigen is known for these TCRs. Material: CD4+ T cells from PBMCs cultured with HCoV-OC43 spike peptides, obtained before COVID-19 vaccination. Subset of the sample: HCoV-OC43 spike overlapping peptide pool stimulation. All receptors come from a human donor who received a COVID-19 vaccine.

This clone appeared once. The chain uses TRBV5-4 and TRBJ2-5; D is possibly TRBD1 or TRBD2 (5 bases each). Germline loops: CDR1 SGHNT, CDR2 YYREEE (reference sequence). V gave up 0 bases and J gave up 2 bases, with 8 bases separating them. This CDR3 has 14 residues. The CDR3 loop is CASSLGGSQETQYF. DNA of the CDR3: TGTGCCAGCAGCTTGGGGGGGAGTCAAGAGACCCAGTACTTC.

V gene TRBV18 combines with J gene TRBJ2-5; D might be TRBD2 (6 bases). Germline CDR1 is KGHSH and CDR2 is LQKENI. CDR3 length equals 16 residues. V lost 4 bases and J lost 0, with 15 bases in between. The CDR3 region is CASSRGDSLYQETQYF. DNA of the CDR3: TGTGCCAGCTCACGAGGGGACTCCCTGTACCAAGAGACCCAGTACTTC. The full variable domain, its missing parts supplied by reference TRBV18 and TRBJ2-5, is NAGVMQNPRHLVRRRGQEARLRCSPMKGHSHVYWYRQLPEEGLKFMVYLQKENIIDESGMPKERFSAEFPKEGPSILRIQQVVRGDSAAYFCASSRGDSLYQETQYFGPGTRLLVL.

The chain employs TRBV6-5 and TRBJ1-5, with 7 bases aligning to TRBD1. CDR1 MNHEY and CDR2 SVGAGI come from the germline V gene. The J segment lost 4 bases and the V segment lost 4 bases, leaving 4 bases of the junction unmatched. The CDR3 spans 14 residues. CDR3 sequence reads: CASSSDRVNQPQHF. Written as DNA, the CDR3 is TGTGCCAGCAGTTCCGACAGGGTGAATCAGCCCCAGCATTTT.

This chain's CDR3 is CASSLAGSADTQYF. In nucleotides, the CDR3 is TGCGCCAGCAGCTTGGCAGGGTCGGCAGATACGCAGTATTTT. The chain employs TRBV5-1 and TRBJ2-3; D perhaps matches TRBD1 (5 bases). The CDR3 totals 14 residues. V dropped 0 bases and J dropped 4 bases, with 9 bases sitting between them. CDR1 is SGHRS, CDR2 YFSETQ, per germline.

This chain links TRBV2 with TRBJ1-6; possibly TRBD1 for D (6 bases). The V end lost 4 bases, the J end lost 5 bases, and 9 bases lay between the germline ends. CDR3 size: 14 residues. CDR1 and CDR2 from the germline V gene are SNHLY and FYNNEI. CDR3 nucleotides: TGTGCCAGCAGTGCGGGGGCAGATAATTCACCCCTCCACTTT. Amino acids: CASSAGADNSPLHF.

The rearrangement links TRBV2 to TRBJ2-1; no firm D call. Germline V gene sequence: CDR1 SNHLY, CDR2 FYNNEI. This CDR3 comprises 11 residues. Trimming took 7 bases from V and 4 from J, leaving 5 bases between them. Written as DNA, the CDR3 is TGTGCCAGCACTCTATACAATGAGCAGTTCTTC. Translation gives CASTLYNEQFF.

V gene TRBV4-1 combines with J gene TRBJ2-1; D call uncertain. CDR3 size: 16 residues. Looked up from germline, CDR1 is MGHRA and CDR2 is YSYEKL. Deletions cut 4 bases from V and 0 bases from J, with 13 bases between. The CDR3 nucleotides are TGCGCCAGCAGCCCTTCCTTAGTCAGCTCCTACAATGAGCAGTTCTTC. Translation: CASSPSLVSSYNEQFF.

This clone was counted a few times. The rearrangement joins TRBV6-1 to TRBJ2-5, with TRBD2 matching 8 bases. J gave up 5 bases and V 2 bases, and 7 bases lay outside the gene matches. The length of the CDR3 is 15 residues. CDR1 is MNHNS and CDR2 is SASEGT in the germline V gene. CDR3 in amino acids: CASSEPAGAGETQYF. CDR3 DNA: TGTGCCAGCAGTGAACCAGCGGGGGCGGGGGAGACCCAGTACTTC.

This rearrangement joins TRBV7-8 to TRBJ1-4; TRBD1 aligns across 7 bases. V lost 5 bases and J lost 8; bases outside the gene matches: 14. The CDR3 has 16 amino acids. Germline-derived CDR1 and CDR2 are SGHVS and FQNEAQ. The CDR3 region has the DNA TGTGCCAGCAGCCTTAGGGGAGGGGGCGGTGGCGAAAAACTGTTTTTT. Translated, it gives CASSLRGGGGGEKLFF. The complete variable domain, with remaining parts taken from reference TRBV7-8 and TRBJ1-4, reads GAGVSQSPRYKVAKRGQDVALRCDPISGHVSLFWYQQALGQGPEFLTYFQNEAQLDKSGLPSDRFFAERPEGSVSTLKIQRTQQEDSAVYLCASSLRGGGGGEKLFFGSGTQLSVL.

The chain carries TRBV10-3 and TRBJ2-2; D perhaps matches TRBD1 (6 bases). Trimming cost V 6 bases and J 6 bases, with 17 bases left between them. Germline loops: CDR1 ENHRY, CDR2 SYGVKD. This CDR3 has 15 amino acids. The CDR3 bases are TGTGCCATCAGCAGACCGGGACAAAACGCCGGGGAGCTGTTTTTT. Residues: CAISRPGQNAGELFF.

The chain recombines TRBV6-5 with TRBJ1-2, with D possibly TRBD1 on 6 matching bases. This CDR3 is built from 13 residues. Trimming pared 2 bases from V and 8 bases from J, leaving 12 bases between. Germline CDR1 and CDR2: MNHEY and SVGAGI. The CDR3 DNA is TGTGCCAGCAGTTACGGGGACATGGGGGGCTACACCTTC. Translation: CASSYGDMGGYTF.

J is TRBJ2-1 and V is TRBV10-1; D is unclear. Deletions cut 3 bases from V and 5 bases from J, with 14 bases between. The germline V gene has CDR1 WNHNN and CDR2 SYGVQD (reference sequence). CDR3 length equals 15 residues. As DNA, the CDR3 is TGCGCCAGCAGTGACCCGGGCCAAAAACACAATGAGCAGTTCTTC. Translating it yields CASSDPGQKHNEQFF.

The rearrangement uses TRBV6-5 and TRBJ1-2; D is unresolved. Germline assignment: CDR1 MNHEY and CDR2 SVGAGI. Trimming took off 7 bases at V and 7 bases at J, with 19 bases between the two ends. This CDR3 has 14 residues. CDR3: CASIPPGSDGGYTF. DNA of the CDR3: TGTGCCAGCATACCCCCGGGGTCCGACGGTGGCTACACCTTC.

The chain couples TRBV12-3 or TRBV12-4 to TRBJ2-7; D is uncertain. This CDR3 region has 12 residues. Trimming left V 6 bases short and J 2 bases short, with 8 bases between. CDR3 sequence (DNA): TGTGCCAGCAGATACGGTACCTACGAGCAGTACTTC. It is translated as CASRYGTYEQYF.